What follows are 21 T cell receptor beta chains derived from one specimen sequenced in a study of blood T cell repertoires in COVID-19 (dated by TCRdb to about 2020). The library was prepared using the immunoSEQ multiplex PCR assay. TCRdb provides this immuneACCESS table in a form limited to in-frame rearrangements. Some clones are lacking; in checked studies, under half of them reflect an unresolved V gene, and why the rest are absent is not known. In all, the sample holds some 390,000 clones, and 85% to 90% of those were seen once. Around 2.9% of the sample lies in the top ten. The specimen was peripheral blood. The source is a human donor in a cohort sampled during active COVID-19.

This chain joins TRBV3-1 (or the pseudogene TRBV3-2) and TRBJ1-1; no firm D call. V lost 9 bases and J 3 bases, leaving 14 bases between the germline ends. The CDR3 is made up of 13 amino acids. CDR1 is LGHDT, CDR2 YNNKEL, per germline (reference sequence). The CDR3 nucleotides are TGTGCCAGTTCAGTCGCCGGGTACACTGAAGCTTTCTTT. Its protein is CASSVAGYTEAFF.

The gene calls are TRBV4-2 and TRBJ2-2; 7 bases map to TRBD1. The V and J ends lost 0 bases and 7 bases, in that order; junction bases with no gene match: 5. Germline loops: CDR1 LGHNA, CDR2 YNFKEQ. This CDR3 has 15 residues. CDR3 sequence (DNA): TGTGCCAGCAGCCAAGAAGGGGGCCTCGGCGGGGAGCTGTTTTTT. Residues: CASSQEGGLGGELFF.

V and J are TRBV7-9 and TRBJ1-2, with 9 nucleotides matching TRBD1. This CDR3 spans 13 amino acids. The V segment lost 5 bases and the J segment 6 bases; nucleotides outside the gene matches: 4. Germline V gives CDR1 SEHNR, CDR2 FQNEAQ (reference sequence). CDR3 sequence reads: CASSVQGAHGYTF. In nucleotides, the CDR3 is TGTGCCAGCAGCGTACAGGGGGCTCATGGCTACACCTTC.

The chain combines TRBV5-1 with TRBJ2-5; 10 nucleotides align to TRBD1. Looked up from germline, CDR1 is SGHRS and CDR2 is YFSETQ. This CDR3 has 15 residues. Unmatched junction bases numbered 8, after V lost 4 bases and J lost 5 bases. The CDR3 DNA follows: TGCGCCAGCAGCACCCGACAGGGGGCCTTTGAGACCCAGTACTTC. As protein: CASSTRQGAFETQYF. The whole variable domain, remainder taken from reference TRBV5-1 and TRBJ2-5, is KAGVTQTPRYLIKTRGQQVTLSCSPISGHRSVSWYQQTPGQGLQFLFEYFSETQRNKGNFPGRFSGRQFSNSRSEMNVSTLELGDSALYLCASSTRQGAFETQYFGPGTRLLVL.

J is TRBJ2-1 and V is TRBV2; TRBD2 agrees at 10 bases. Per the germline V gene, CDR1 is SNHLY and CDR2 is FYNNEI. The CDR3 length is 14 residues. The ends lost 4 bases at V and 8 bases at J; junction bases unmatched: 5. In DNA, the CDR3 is TGTGCCAGCAGTGGAGCGGGAGGGCCTTATGAGCAGTTCTTC. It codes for CASSGAGGPYEQFF.

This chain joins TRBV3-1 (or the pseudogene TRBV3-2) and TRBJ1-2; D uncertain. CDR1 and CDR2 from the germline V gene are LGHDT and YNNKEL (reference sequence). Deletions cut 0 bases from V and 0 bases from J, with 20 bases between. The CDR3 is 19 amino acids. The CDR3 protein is CASSQDPFAPAGPNYGYTF. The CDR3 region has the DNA TGTGCCAGCAGCCAAGACCCCTTCGCCCCCGCAGGCCCTAACTATGGCTACACCTTC.

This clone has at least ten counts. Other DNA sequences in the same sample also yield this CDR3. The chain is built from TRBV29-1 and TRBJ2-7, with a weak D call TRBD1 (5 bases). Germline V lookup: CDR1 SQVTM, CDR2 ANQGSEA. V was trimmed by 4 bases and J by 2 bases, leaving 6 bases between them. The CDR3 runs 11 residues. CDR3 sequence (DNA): TGCAGCGTTGGACAGACCTACGAGCAGTACTTC. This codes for CSVGQTYEQYF.

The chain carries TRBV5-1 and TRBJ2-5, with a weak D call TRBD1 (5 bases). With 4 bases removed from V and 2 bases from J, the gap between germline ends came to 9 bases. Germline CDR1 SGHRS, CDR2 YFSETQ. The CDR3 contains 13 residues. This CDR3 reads CASSATDQETQYF. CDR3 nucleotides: TGCGCCAGCAGCGCGACAGATCAAGAGACCCAGTACTTC.

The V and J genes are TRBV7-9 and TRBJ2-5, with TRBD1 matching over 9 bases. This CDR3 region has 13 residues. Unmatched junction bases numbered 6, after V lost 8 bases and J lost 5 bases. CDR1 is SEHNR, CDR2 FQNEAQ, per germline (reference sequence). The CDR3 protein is CASLDRGSETQYF. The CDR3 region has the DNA TGTGCCAGCCTGGACAGGGGTTCGGAGACCCAGTACTTC.

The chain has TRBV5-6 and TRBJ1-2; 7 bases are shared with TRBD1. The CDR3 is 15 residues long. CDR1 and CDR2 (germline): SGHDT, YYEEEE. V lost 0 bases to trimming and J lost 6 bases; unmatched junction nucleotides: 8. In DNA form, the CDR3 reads TGTGCCAGCAGCTTGGGGACAGGAAGGGACAATGGCTACACCTTC. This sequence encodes CASSLGTGRDNGYTF.

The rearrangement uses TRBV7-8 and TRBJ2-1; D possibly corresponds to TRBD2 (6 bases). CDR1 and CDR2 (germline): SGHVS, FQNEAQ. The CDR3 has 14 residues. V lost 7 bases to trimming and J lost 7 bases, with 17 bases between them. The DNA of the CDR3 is TGTGCCAGCACGCGGGGTTGGTTAAGAAATGAGCAGTTCTTC. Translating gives CASTRGWLRNEQFF.

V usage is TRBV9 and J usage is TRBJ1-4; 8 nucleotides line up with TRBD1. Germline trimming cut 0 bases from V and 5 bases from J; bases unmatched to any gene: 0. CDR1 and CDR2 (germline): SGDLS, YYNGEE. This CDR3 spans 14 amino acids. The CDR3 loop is CASSVGQGNEKLFF. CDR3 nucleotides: TGTGCCAGCAGCGTAGGACAGGGGAATGAAAAACTGTTTTTT.

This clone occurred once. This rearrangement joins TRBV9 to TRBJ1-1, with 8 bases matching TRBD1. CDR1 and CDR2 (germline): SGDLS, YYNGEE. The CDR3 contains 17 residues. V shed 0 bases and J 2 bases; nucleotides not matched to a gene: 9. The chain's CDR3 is CASSVVEQGAGNTEAFF. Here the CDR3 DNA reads TGTGCCAGCAGCGTAGTTGAGCAGGGGGCAGGAAACACTGAAGCTTTCTTT.

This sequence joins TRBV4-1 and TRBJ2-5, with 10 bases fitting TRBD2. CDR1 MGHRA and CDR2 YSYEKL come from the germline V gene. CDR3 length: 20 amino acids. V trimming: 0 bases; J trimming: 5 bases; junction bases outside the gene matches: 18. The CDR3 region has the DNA TGCGCCAGCAGCCAAGATAGACCGGGACTAGCGCTACCGGGGTGGGAGACCCAGTACTTC. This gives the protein CASSQDRPGLALPGWETQYF.

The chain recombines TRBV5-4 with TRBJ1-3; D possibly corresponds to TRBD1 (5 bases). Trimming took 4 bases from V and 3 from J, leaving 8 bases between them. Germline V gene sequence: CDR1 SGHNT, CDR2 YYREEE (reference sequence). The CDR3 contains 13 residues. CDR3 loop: CASSHRIGNTIYF. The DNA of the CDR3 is TGTGCCAGCAGCCACAGGATTGGAAACACCATATATTTT.

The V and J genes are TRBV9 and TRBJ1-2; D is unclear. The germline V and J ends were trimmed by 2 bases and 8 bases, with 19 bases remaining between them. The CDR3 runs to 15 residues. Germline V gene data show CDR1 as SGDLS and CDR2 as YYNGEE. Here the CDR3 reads CASSVVASSIYGYTF. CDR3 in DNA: TGTGCCAGCAGCGTGGTTGCGAGTTCTATTTACGGCTACACCTTC.

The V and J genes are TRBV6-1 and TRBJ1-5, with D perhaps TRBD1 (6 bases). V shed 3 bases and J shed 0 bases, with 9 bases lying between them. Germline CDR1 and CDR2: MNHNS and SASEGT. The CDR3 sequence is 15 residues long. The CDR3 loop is CASSDRQASNQPQHF. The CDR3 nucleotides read TGTGCCAGCAGTGACCGACAGGCTAGCAATCAGCCCCAGCATTTT.

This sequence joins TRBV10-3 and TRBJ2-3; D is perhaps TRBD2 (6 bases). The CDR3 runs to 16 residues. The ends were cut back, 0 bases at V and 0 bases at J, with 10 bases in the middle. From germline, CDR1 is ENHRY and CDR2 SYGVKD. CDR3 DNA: TGTGCCATCAGTGAGTCGACTGCGGGAAGCACAGATACGCAGTATTTT. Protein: CAISESTAGSTDTQYF.

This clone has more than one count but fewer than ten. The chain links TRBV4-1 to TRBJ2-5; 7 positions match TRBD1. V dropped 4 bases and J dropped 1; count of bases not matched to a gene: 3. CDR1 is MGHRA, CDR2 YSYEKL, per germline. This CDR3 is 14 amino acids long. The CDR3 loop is CASSRGTAQETQYF. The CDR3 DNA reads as TGCGCCAGCAGCCGTGGGACAGCCCAAGAGACCCAGTACTTC.

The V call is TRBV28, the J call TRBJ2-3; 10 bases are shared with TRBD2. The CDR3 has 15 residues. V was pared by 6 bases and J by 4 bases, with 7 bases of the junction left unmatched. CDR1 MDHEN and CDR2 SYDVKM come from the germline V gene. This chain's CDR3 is CASSTSSGGADTQYF. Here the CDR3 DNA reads TGTGCCAGCAGCACATCTAGCGGGGGTGCAGATACGCAGTATTTT. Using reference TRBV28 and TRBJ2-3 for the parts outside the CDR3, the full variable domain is DVKVTQSSRYLVKRTGEKVFLECVQDMDHENMFWYRQDPGLGLRLIYFSYDVKMKEKGDIPEGYSVSREKKERFSLILESASTNQTSMYLCASSTSSGGADTQYFGPGTRLTVL.

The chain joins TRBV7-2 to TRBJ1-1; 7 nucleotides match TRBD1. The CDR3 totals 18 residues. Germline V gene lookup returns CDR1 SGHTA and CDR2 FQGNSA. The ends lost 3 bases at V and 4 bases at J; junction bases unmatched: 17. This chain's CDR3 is CASSFPWDSPKRGTEAFF. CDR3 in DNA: TGTGCCAGCAGCTTCCCCTGGGACAGCCCAAAGAGGGGCACTGAAGCTTTCTTT.